These 18 T cell receptor beta chains were sequenced from one sample in a study of T-cell reconstitution after alpha-beta-depleted transplantation in children (dated by TCRdb to the mid-2010s). The sample's treatment or condition label, decoded: allogeneic hematopoietic cell transplantation with graft depleted of TCRalphabeta T cells and CD19 B cells. Libraries were constructed by PCR. The sample was run on an Illumina HiSeq 2500. TCR library preparation used molecular barcoding, with unique molecular identifiers applied to normalize quantification of the TCRbeta repertoire. TCRdb itself trimmed the public reads at Q25 with fastp, ran MiXCR and retained productive beta chains. Rows merge per CDR3 protein into single entries with the most common DNA and genes. The sample records 450,000 to 600,000 distinct CDR3 sequences, under 12% of which are singletons. The ten largest clones add up to around 2% of the sample.

The sample consisted of PBMCs, taken before TCRalphabeta/CD19-depleted stem cell transplant. The receptors shown here come from a child aged 2 to 15 with inherited bone marrow failure, due to receive a stem cell transplant.

The gene calls are TRBV20-1 and TRBJ2-2; maybe TRBD2 (5 bases). Germline lookup yields CDR1 DFQATT and CDR2 SNEGSKA (reference sequence). The CDR3 extends over 15 amino acids. V lost 2 bases and J 2 bases, leaving 12 bases between the germline ends. CDR3: CSARFLTSNTGELFF. The CDR3 DNA follows: TGCAGTGCTAGATTCCTCACTAGTAACACCGGGGAGCTGTTTTTT.

This clonotype was found many times. The chain is built from TRBV6-2 or TRBV6-3 and TRBJ2-5; maybe TRBD1 (5 bases). The V gene lost 10 bases and the J gene lost 5 bases, with 20 bases spanning the gap. Germline CDR1 and CDR2: MNHEY and SVGEGT. The CDR3 runs 14 residues. Written as DNA, the CDR3 is TGTGCCACCGTCCTCAGGGAACCTCGGGAGACCCAGTACTTC. It specifies CATVLREPRETQYF.

The sample holds many counts of this clonotype. The chain is built from TRBV19 and TRBJ2-1; D not certain. Trimming stripped 3 bases from V and 9 bases from J, with 9 bases between. The CDR3 has 12 residues. Germline loops: CDR1 LNHDA, CDR2 SQIVND (reference sequence). CDR3 protein: CASSIAGGEQFF. CDR3 in DNA: TGTGCCAGTAGTATCGCCGGTGGTGAGCAGTTCTTC.

This clonotype was seen a few times. The V and J genes are TRBV11-2 and TRBJ1-1, with D maybe TRBD1 (5 bases). V shed 5 bases and J shed 10 bases, with 11 bases lying between them. Germline values: CDR1 SGHAT, CDR2 FQNNGV. CDR3 length: 11 residues. This chain's CDR3 is CASSMGRGAFF. The CDR3 DNA follows: TGTGCCAGCAGCATGGGGAGGGGAGCTTTCTTT.

This clonotype was seen many times. This chain uses TRBV6-5 with TRBJ2-5; 7 bases match TRBD2. CDR1 is MNHEY, CDR2 SVGAGI, per germline. With 3 bases clipped from V and 1 base from J, the junction kept 8 bases outside the gene matches. The CDR3 contains 16 residues. The CDR3 is CASSYQASGFQETQYF. CDR3 bases: TGTGCCAGCAGTTATCAGGCTAGCGGATTCCAAGAGACCCAGTACTTC.

This clonotype was detected only a few times. V gene TRBV7-6 combines with J gene TRBJ2-7, with D unclear. The CDR3 is made up of 12 amino acids. V shed 11 bases and J shed 2 bases, with 13 bases lying between them. Germline values: CDR1 SGHVS, CDR2 FNYEAQ. CDR3 sequence (DNA): TGTGCCGTGTCTGGGCGAGCCTACGAGCAGTACTTC. Its protein is CAVSGRAYEQYF. Full variable domain (outside the CDR3, taken from reference TRBV7-6 and TRBJ2-7): GAGVSQSPRYKVTKRGQDVALRCDPISGHVSLYWYRQALGQGPEFLTYFNYEAQQDKSGLPNDRFSAERPEGSISTLTIQRTEQRDSAMYRCAVSGRAYEQYFGPGTRLTVT.

This clonotype has a count of ten or more. This chain links TRBV20-1 with TRBJ1-6; no reliable D call. V dropped 1 base and J dropped 5 bases, with 9 bases sitting between them. Germline V gene data show CDR1 as DFQATT and CDR2 as SNEGSKA (reference sequence). The CDR3 extends over 14 amino acids. The CDR3 loop reads CSARGRLHNSPLHF. CDR3 nucleotide sequence: TGCAGTGCTAGAGGCCGCCTTCATAATTCACCCCTCCACTTT.

This clonotype has only one observation. This could be a read error, since a much larger clone is one nucleotide away. The chain is built from TRBV7-2 and TRBJ2-1, with a tentative D call TRBD2 (6 bases). Germline CDR1 is SGHTA and CDR2 is FQGNSA. The CDR3 has 18 residues. CDR3 in DNA: TGTGCCAGCAGCTTAGCCTCGCATGAGAGACTAGTATACAATGAGCAGATCTTC. The encoded protein is CASSLASHERLVYNEQIF.

This clonotype has more than one count but fewer than ten. The chain is built from TRBV11-2 and TRBJ2-7, with no clear D. The germline gives CDR1 SGHAT, CDR2 FQNNGV. The CDR3 covers 12 residues. V lost 5 bases, J lost 7 bases, and 12 bases lay in between. Written as DNA, the CDR3 is TGTGCCAGCAGCCCGGAACGATGGGAGCAGTACTTC. Residues: CASSPERWEQYF.

In this sample, this clonotype turned up many times. V gene TRBV10-3 combines with J gene TRBJ2-1; 8 positions match TRBD1. J lost 5 bases, V lost 6 bases, and 6 bases had no gene match. CDR3 length equals 14 residues. Germline values: CDR1 ENHRY, CDR2 SYGVKD. CDR3 sequence: CAIRETGADNEQFF. CDR3 sequence (DNA): TGTGCCATCAGGGAGACAGGGGCCGACAATGAGCAGTTCTTC.

This clonotype was counted at least ten times. The rearrangement uses TRBV18 and TRBJ2-7; the match to TRBD2 covers 12 bases. Germline-derived CDR1 and CDR2 are KGHSH and LQKENI. This CDR3 has 15 residues. Trimming removed 3 bases from V and 5 bases from J; junction bases left unmatched: 5. In DNA, the CDR3 is TGTGCCAGCTCACCGACTAGCGGGAGCAAAAACGAGCAGTACTTC. Its translation: CASSPTSGSKNEQYF.

In its sample, this clonotype was seen many times. V and J are TRBV4-3 and TRBJ2-2, with TRBD1 identical over 11 bases. The CDR3 has 16 amino acids. Germline lookup yields CDR1 LGHNA and CDR2 YSLEER. Losses at the gene ends were 0 bases for V and 6 bases for J; bases not matched to a gene: 3. In nucleotides, the CDR3 is TGCGCCAGCAGCCAAGAGGGGACAGGGGGTCCCGGGGAGCTGTTTTTT. Translation gives CASSQEGTGGPGELFF.

This clonotype was observed once. The chain recombines TRBV28 with TRBJ1-5, with D uncertain. The length of the CDR3 is 14 residues. Trimming took off 3 bases at V and 6 bases at J, with 12 bases between the two ends. From germline, CDR1 is MDHEN and CDR2 SYDVKM. The CDR3 sequence: CASSFGQAVQPQHF. The CDR3 DNA is TGTGCCAGCAGTTTCGGGCAGGCGGTTCAGCCCCAGCATTTT.

This clonotype was found a few times. CDR3 DNA: TGCAGCGTTGGGATGTTTGAAGGCTACACCTTC. It translates to CSVGMFEGYTF. This sequence joins TRBV29-1 and TRBJ1-2; the D is unclear. This CDR3 has 11 amino acids. Germline V lookup: CDR1 SQVTM, CDR2 ANQGSEA. V dropped 4 bases and J dropped 8 bases, with 11 bases sitting between them.

This clonotype was recorded many times. This chain links TRBV10-3 with TRBJ1-5; D is uncertain. There are 18 residues in the CDR3. Trimming took 0 bases from V and 2 from J, leaving 17 bases between them. Germline CDR1 is ENHRY and CDR2 is SYGVKD. The CDR3 here is CAISESDLGWSRNQPQHF. CDR3 DNA: TGTGCCATCAGTGAGTCCGACCTGGGATGGTCGCGCAATCAGCCCCAGCATTTT.

This clonotype has more than one count but fewer than ten. This chain connects TRBV30 to TRBJ2-2, with 9 bases identical to TRBD2. The CDR3 is 14 amino acids. Germline lookup yields CDR1 GTSNPN and CDR2 SVGIG (reference sequence). The trim removed 5 bases at V and 3 bases at J, leaving 4 bases unmatched. The CDR3 region is CAWWTSVHTGELFF. The DNA for the CDR3 is TGTGCCTGGTGGACTAGCGTTCACACCGGGGAGCTGTTTTTT.

The table lists this clonotype with many counts. The J gene is TRBJ2-3, the V gene TRBV12-3 or TRBV12-4; TRBD2 matches 9 bases. This CDR3 region has 15 residues. The trim removed 9 bases at V and 6 bases at J, leaving 13 bases unmatched. The CDR3 bases are TGTGCCAGTTCACTCTTAGCGGGAGTGGGGGATACGCAGTATTTT. Its translation is CASSLLAGVGDTQYF.

This clonotype was observed a handful of times. The chain recombines TRBV20-1 with TRBJ1-5; 8 bases are shared with TRBD1. Per the germline V gene, CDR1 is DFQATT and CDR2 is SNEGSKA (reference sequence). The CDR3 length is 16 residues. Trimming cost V 1 base and J 3 bases; bases outside gene matches: 8. The CDR3 coding sequence is TGCAGTGCTAGAGTTGAGACAGGGGTTTTCAATCAGCCCCAGCATTTT. It translates to CSARVETGVFNQPQHF.